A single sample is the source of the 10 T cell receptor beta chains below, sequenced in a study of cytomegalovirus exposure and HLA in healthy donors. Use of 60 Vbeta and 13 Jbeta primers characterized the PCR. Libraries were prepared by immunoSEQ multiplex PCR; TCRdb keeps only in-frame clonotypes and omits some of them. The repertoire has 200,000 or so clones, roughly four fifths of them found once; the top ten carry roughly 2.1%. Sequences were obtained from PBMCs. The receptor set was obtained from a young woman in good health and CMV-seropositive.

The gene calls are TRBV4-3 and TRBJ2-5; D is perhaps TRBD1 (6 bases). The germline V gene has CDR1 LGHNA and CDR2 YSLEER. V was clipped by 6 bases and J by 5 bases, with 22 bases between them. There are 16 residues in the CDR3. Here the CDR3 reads CASSPLNARGTETQYF. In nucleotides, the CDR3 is TGCGCCAGCAGTCCTTTGAATGCCAGGGGTACGGAGACCCAGTACTTC.

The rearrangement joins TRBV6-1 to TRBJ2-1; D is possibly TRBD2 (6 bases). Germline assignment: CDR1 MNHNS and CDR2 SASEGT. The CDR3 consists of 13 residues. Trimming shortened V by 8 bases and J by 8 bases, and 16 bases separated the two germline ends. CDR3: CASLGGGGYEQFF. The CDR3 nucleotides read TGTGCCAGCCTCGGGGGTGGGGGGTATGAGCAGTTCTTC.

This CDR3 is CASSRTGGNEKLFF. The CDR3, as DNA: TGTGCCAGTAGTAGGACAGGGGGGAATGAAAAACTGTTTTTT. This sequence joins TRBV19 and TRBJ1-4; 10 bases fit TRBD1. The V and J ends lost 4 bases and 5 bases, in that order; junction bases with no gene match: 1. The CDR3 sequence is 14 residues long. CDR1 and CDR2 from the germline V gene are LNHDA and SQIVND (reference sequence).

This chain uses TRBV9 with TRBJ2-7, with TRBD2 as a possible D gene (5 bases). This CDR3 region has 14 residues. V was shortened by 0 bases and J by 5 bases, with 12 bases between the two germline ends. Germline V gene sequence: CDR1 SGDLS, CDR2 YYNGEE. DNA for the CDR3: TGTGCCAGCAGCGTAGGGGGATCGAGGGACGAGCAGTACTTC. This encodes CASSVGGSRDEQYF.

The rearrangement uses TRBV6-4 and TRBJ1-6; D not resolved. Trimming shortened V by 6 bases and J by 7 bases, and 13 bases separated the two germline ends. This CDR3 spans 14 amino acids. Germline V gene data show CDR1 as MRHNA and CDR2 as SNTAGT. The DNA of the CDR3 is TGTGCCAGCAGCTCTGAGGCCGGCAATTCACCCCTCCACTTT. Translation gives CASSSEAGNSPLHF.

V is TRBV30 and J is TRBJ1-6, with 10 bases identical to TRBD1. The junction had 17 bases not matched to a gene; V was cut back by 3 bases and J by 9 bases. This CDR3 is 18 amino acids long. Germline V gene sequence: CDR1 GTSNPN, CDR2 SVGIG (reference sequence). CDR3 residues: CAWRRTGGFFHIGSPLHF. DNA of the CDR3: TGTGCCTGGAGAAGGACAGGGGGATTCTTCCACATTGGTTCACCCCTCCACTTT.

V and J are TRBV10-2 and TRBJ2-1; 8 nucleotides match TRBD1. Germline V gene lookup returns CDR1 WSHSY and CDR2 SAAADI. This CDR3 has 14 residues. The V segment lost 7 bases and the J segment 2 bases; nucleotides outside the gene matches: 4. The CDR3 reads CASNQQGAYNEQFF. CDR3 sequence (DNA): TGCGCCAGCAATCAACAGGGGGCCTACAATGAGCAGTTCTTC.

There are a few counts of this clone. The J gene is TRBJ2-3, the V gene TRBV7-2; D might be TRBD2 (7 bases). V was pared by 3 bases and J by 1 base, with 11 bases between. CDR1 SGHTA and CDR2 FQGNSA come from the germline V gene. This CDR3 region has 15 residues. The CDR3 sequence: CASSFGGAGTDTQYF. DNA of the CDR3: TGTGCCAGCAGCTTTGGGGGGGCAGGCACAGATACGCAGTATTTT.

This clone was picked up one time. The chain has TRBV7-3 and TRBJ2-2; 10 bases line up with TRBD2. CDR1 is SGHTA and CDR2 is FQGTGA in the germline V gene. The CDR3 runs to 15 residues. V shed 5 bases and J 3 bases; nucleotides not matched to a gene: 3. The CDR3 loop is CASSLAGDYTGELFF. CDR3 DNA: TGTGCCAGCAGCCTAGCGGGGGACTACACCGGGGAGCTGTTTTTT.

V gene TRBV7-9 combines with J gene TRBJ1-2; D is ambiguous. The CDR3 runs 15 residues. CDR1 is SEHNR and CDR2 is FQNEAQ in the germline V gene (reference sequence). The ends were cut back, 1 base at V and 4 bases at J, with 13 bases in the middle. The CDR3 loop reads CASSLGWQPSYGYTF. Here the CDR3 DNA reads TGTGCCAGCAGCTTAGGATGGCAGCCTAGCTATGGCTACACCTTC.